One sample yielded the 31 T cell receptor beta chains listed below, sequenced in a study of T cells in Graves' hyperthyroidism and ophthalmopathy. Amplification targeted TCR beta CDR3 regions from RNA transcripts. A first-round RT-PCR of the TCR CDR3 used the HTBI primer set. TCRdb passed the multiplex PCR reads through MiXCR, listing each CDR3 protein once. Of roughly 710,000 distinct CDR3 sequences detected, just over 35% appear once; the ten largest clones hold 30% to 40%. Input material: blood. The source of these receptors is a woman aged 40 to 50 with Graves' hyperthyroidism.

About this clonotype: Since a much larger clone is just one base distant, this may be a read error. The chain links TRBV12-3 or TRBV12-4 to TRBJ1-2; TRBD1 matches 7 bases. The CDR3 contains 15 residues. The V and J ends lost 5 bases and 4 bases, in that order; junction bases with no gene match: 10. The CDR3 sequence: CASSPRTGPGYGYTF. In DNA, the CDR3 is TGTGCCAGCAGTCCGAGGACAGGTCCCGGCTATGGCTACACCTTC.

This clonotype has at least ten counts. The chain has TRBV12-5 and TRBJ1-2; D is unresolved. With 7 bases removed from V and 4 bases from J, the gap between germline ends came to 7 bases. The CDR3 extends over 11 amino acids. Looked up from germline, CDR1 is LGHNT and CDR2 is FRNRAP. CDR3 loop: CASALGYGYTF. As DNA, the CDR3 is TGTGCTAGTGCGCTGGGCTATGGCTACACCTTC.

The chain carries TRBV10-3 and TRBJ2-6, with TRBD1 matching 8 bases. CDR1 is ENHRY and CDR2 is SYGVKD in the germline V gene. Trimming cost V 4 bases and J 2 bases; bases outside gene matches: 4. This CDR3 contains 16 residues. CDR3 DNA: TGTGCCATCAGTGCACAGGGGGGCACTGGGGCCAACGTCCTGACTTTC. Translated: CAISAQGGTGANVLTF.

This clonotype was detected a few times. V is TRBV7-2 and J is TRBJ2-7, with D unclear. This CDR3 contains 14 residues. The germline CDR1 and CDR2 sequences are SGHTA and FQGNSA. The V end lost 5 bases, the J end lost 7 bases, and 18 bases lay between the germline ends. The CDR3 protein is CASSQDQEAREQYF. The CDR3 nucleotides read TGTGCCAGCAGCCAAGATCAGGAAGCTAGGGAGCAGTACTTC. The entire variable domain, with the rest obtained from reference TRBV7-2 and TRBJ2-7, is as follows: GAGVSQSPSNKVTEKGKDVELRCDPISGHTALYWYRQSLGQGLEFLIYFQGNSAPDKSGLPSDRFSAERTGGSVSTLTIQRTQQEDSAVYLCASSQDQEAREQYFGPGTRLTVT.

The CDR3 region is CSVAWRGEKLFF. The DNA for the CDR3 is TGCAGCGTTGCATGGCGGGGGGAAAAACTGTTTTTT. The chain is built from TRBV29-1 and TRBJ1-4, with D maybe TRBD1 (5 bases). This CDR3 is 12 amino acids long. The germline V and J ends were trimmed by 4 bases and 8 bases, with 11 bases remaining between them. Germline CDR1 and CDR2: SQVTM and ANQGSEA.

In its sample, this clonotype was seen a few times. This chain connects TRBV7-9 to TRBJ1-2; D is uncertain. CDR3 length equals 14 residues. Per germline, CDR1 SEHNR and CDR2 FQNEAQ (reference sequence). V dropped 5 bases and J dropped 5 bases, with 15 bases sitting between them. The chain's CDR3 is CASSQSGVTYGYTF. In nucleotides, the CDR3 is TGTGCCAGCAGCCAGAGTGGGGTTACGTATGGCTACACCTTC.

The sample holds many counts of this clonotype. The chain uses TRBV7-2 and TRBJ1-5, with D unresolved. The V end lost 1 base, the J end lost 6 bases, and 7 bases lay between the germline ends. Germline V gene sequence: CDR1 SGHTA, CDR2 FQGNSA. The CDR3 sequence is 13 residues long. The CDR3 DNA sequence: TGTGCCAGCAGCTTAGATCTGCGTCAGCCCCAGCATTTT. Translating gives CASSLDLRQPQHF.

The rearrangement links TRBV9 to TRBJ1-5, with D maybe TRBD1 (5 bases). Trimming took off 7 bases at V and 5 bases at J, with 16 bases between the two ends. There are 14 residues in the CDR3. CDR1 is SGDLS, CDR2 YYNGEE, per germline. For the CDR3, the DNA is TGTGCCAGCTCGGGGGGGACGGCTGATCAGCCCCAGCATTTT. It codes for CASSGGTADQPQHF.

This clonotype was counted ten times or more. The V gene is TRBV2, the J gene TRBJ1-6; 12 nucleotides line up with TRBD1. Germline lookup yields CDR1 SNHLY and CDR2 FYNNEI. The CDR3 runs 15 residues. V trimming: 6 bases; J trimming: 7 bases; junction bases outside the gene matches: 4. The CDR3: CASRGQGARNSPLHF. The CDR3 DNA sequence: TGTGCCAGCAGGGGACAGGGGGCACGGAATTCACCCCTCCACTTT.

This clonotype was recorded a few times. The CDR3 spells CASSPDGRDQRPVNTEAFF. CDR3 DNA sequence: TGTGCCAGCAGCCCGGACGGGAGGGATCAAAGACCTGTGAACACTGAAGCTTTCTTT. The rearrangement joins TRBV4-2 to TRBJ1-1; D gene uncertain. Trimming shortened V by 4 bases and J by 0 bases, and 24 bases separated the two germline ends. The CDR3 contains 19 residues. Germline V gene lookup returns CDR1 LGHNA and CDR2 YNFKEQ.

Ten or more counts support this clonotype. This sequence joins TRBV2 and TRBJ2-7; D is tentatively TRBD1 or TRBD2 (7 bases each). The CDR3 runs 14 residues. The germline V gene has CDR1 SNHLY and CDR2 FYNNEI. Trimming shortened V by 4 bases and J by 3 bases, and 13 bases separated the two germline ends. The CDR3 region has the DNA TGTGCCAGCAGTGGGCCAGGGGGGGTCTACGAGCAGTACTTC. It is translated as CASSGPGGVYEQYF. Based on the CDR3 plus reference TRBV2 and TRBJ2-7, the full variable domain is EPEVTQTPSHQVTQMGQEVILRCVPISNHLYFYWYRQILGQKVEFLVSFYNNEISEKSEIFDDQFSVERPDGSNFTLKIRSTKLEDSAMYFCASSGPGGVYEQYFGPGTRLTVT.

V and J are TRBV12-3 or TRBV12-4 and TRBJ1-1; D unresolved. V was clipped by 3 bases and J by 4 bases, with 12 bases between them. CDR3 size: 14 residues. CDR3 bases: TGTGCCAGCAGTTTTTCCTCGCAAAGCACTGAAGCTTTCTTT. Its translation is CASSFSSQSTEAFF.

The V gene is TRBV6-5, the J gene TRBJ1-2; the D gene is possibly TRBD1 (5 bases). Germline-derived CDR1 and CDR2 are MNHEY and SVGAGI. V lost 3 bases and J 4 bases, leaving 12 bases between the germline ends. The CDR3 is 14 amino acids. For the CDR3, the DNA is TGTGCCAGCAGTTATTTACAGGCGCCCTATGGCTACACCTTC. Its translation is CASSYLQAPYGYTF.

The CDR3 region is CASSQVGPKGLPYGYTF. The CDR3 DNA reads TGCGCCAGCAGCCAAGTCGGGCCGAAGGGCCTCCCCTATGGCTACACCTTC. V usage is TRBV4-1 and J usage is TRBJ1-2; D uncertain. The CDR3 contains 17 residues. Trimming cost V 1 base and J 4 bases, with 19 bases left between them. Germline CDR1 and CDR2: MGHRA and YSYEKL.

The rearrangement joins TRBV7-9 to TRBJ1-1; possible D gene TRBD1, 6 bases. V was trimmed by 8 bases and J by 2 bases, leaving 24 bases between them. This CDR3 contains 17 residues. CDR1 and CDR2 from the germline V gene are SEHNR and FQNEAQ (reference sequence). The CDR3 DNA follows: TGTGCCAGCTCACCCAGAGCCGGGGCAGGGGTAAACACTGAAGCTTTCTTT. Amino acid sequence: CASSPRAGAGVNTEAFF.

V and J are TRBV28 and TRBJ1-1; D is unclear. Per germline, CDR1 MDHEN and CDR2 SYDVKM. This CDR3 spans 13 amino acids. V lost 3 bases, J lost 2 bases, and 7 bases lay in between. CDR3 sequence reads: CASSLDDNTEAFF. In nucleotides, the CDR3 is TGTGCCAGCAGTTTGGACGATAACACTGAAGCTTTCTTT.

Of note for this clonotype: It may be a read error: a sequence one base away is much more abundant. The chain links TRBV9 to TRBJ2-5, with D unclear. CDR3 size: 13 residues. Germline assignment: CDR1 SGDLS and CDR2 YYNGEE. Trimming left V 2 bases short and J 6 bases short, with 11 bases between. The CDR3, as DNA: TGTGCCAGCAGCGTCCGCCCAGTTCAGACCCAGTACTTC. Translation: CASSVRPVQTQYF.

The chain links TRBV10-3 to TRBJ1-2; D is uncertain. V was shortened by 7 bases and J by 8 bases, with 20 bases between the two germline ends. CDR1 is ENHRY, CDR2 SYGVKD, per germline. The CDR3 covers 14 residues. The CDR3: CAITPGSHTVGYTF. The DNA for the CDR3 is TGTGCCATCACCCCGGGGTCTCACACAGTCGGCTACACCTTC.

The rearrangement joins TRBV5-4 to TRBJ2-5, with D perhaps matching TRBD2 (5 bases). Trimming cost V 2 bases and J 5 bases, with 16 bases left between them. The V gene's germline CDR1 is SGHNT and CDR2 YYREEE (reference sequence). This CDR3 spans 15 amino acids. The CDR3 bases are TGTGCCAGCAGCTTTTTGGTGTTCGGGGAGGAGACCCAGTACTTC. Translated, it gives CASSFLVFGEETQYF.

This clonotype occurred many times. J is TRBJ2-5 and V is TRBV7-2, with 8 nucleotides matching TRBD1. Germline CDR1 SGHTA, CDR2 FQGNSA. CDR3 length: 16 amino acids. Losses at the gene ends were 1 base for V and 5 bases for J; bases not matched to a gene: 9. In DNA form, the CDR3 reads TGTGCCAGCAGCTTAGGGGACGACAGGGGTAGGGAGACCCAGTACTTC. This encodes CASSLGDDRGRETQYF.

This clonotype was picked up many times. The CDR3 region is CSVEDRRSGSGYEQYF. The CDR3, as DNA: TGCAGCGTTGAAGATCGGAGGAGCGGGAGTGGGTACGAGCAGTACTTC. V usage is TRBV29-1 and J usage is TRBJ2-7, with TRBD2 matching over 8 bases. This CDR3 comprises 16 residues. With 0 bases clipped from V and 4 bases from J, the junction kept 11 bases outside the gene matches. Germline CDR1 SQVTM, CDR2 ANQGSEA.

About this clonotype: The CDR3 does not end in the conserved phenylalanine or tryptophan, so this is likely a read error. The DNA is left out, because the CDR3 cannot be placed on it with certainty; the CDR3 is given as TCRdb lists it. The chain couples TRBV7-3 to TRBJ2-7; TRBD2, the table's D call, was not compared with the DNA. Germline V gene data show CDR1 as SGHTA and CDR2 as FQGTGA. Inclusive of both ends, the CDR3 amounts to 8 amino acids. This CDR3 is CASSYTGS.

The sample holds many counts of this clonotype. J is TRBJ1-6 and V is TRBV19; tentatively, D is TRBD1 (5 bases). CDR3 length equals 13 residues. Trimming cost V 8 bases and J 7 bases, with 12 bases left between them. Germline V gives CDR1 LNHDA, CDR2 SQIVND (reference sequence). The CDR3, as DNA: TGTGCCAGTCACGCCGCAGGGAATTCACCCCTCCACTTT. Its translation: CASHAAGNSPLHF. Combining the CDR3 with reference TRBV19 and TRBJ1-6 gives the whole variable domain DGGITQSPKYLFRKEGQNVTLSCEQNLNHDAMYWYRQDPGQGLRLIYYSQIVNDFQKGDIAEGYSVSREKKESFPLTVTSAQKNPTAFYLCASHAAGNSPLHFGNGTRLTVT.

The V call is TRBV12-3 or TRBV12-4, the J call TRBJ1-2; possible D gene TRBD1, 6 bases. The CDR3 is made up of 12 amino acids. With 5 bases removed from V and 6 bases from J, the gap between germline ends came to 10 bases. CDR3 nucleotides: TGTGCCAGCAGTCGGACAGCGGATGGCTACACCTTC. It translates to CASSRTADGYTF.

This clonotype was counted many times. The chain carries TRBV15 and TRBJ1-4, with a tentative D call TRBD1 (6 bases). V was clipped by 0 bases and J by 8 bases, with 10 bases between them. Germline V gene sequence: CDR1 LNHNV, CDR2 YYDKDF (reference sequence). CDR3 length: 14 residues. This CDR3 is CATSREPGAEKLFF. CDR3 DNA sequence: TGTGCCACCAGCAGAGAACCAGGGGCGGAAAAACTGTTTTTT.

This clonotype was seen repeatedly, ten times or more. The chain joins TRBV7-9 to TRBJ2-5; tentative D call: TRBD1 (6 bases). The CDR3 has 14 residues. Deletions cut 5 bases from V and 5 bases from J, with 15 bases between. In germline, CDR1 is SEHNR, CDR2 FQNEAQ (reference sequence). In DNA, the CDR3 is TGTGCCAGCAGCCCGTATCAGGGGCGGGAGACCCAGTACTTC. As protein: CASSPYQGRETQYF. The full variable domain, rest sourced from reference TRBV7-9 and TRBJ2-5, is DTGVSQNPRHKITKRGQNVTFRCDPISEHNRLYWYRQTLGQGPEFLTYFQNEAQLEKSRLLSDRFSAERPKGSFSTLEIQRTEQGDSAMYLCASSPYQGRETQYFGPGTRLLVL.

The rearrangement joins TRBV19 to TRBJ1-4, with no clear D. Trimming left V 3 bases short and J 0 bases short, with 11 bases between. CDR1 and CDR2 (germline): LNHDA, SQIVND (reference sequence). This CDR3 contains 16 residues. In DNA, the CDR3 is TGTGCCAGTAGTATTCGCCAGCACGCAACTAATGAAAAACTGTTTTTT. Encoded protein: CASSIRQHATNEKLFF.

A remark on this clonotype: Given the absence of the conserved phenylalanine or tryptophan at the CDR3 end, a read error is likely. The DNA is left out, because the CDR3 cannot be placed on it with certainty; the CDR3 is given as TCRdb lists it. The CDR3 loop is CASSWTSSS. The chain has TRBV5-5 and TRBJ2-5; the table's D call TRBD2 went unverified against the DNA. 9 amino acids form the CDR3, both terminal residues included. Per the germline V gene, CDR1 is SGHKS and CDR2 is YYEKEE (reference sequence).

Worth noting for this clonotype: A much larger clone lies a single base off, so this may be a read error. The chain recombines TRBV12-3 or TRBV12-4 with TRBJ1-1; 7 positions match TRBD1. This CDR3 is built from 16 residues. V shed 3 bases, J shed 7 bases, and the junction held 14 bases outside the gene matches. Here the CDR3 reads CASSFDRVVLFDEAFF. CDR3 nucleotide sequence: TGTGCCAGCAGTTTCGACAGGGTGGTCCTATTTGATGAAGCTTTCTTT.

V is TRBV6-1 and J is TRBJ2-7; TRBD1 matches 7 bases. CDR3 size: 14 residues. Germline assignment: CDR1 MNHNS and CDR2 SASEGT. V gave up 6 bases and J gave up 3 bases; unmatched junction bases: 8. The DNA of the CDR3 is TGTGCCAGCAGACTGGGACAGAGGGACTACGAGCAGTACTTC. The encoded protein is CASRLGQRDYEQYF.

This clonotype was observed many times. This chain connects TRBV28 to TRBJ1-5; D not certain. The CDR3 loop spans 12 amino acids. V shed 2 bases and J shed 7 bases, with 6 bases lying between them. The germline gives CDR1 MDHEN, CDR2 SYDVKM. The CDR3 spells CASSLIRQPQHF. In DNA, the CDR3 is TGTGCCAGCAGTTTAATCCGGCAGCCCCAGCATTTT.